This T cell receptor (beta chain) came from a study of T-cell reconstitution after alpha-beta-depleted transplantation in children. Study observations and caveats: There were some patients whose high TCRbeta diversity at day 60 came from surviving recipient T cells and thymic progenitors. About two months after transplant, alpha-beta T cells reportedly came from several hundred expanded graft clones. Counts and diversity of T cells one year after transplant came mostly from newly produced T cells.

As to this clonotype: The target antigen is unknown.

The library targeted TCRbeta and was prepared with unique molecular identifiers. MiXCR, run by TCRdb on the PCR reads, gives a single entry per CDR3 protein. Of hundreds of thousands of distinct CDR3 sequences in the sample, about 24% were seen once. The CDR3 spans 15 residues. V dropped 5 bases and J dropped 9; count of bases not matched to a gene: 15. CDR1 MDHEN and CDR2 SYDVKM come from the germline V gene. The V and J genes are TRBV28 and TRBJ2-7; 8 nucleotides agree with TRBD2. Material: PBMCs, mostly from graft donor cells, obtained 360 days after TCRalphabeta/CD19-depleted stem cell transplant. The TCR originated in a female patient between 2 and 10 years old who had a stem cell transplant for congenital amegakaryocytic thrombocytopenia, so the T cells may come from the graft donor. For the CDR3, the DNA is TGTGCCAGCAGTCCCTGGCTCCGGGAGGGCCGTGGGCAGTACTTC. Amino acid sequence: CASSPWLREGRGQYF.